Below, one T cell receptor (beta chain) is given with its context. The antigen is undetermined. Clones were sequenced by immunoSEQ multiplex PCR, and TCRdb holds only the in-frame ones, with some missing. The sample has about 55,000 clones; 55% to 75% are singletons. This specimen comes from a study of vaccination effects on CD4 cells after COVID-19. Overall study findings and caveats: By a late point after vaccination, infection- and vaccine-induced clones had shrunk markedly through clonal contraction.

Antigen-specific CD4+ T cells were first expanded with viral peptide pools by the ViraFEST assay and only then sequenced. When more than 9 days of culture had elapsed, CD4+ T cells were isolated. Vaccine recipients lacked prior SARS-CoV-2 infection and had negative nucleocapsid antibodies. For each well, 1.9 million or so PBMC were cultured with roughly 11 IU/ml IL-2 and roughly 9.2 ug/ml peptides. In the cultures, half the medium was exchanged for IL-2 medium on days 3 and 7. This CDR3 contains 14 residues. Germline V CDR1 and CDR2: MNHEY, SVGAGI. The ends were cut back, 0 bases at V and 7 bases at J, with 9 bases in the middle.

The chain employs TRBV6-5 and TRBJ1-4; possibly TRBD1 for D (5 bases). The source was CD4+ T cells from PBMCs cultured with SARS-CoV-2 spike peptides, collected before COVID-19 vaccination. The TCR sequence derives from a human donor who received a COVID-19 vaccine. The CDR3 here is CASSYSGLREKLFF. The CDR3, as DNA: TGTGCCAGCAGTTACTCGGGACTTCGTGAAAAACTGTTTTTT.